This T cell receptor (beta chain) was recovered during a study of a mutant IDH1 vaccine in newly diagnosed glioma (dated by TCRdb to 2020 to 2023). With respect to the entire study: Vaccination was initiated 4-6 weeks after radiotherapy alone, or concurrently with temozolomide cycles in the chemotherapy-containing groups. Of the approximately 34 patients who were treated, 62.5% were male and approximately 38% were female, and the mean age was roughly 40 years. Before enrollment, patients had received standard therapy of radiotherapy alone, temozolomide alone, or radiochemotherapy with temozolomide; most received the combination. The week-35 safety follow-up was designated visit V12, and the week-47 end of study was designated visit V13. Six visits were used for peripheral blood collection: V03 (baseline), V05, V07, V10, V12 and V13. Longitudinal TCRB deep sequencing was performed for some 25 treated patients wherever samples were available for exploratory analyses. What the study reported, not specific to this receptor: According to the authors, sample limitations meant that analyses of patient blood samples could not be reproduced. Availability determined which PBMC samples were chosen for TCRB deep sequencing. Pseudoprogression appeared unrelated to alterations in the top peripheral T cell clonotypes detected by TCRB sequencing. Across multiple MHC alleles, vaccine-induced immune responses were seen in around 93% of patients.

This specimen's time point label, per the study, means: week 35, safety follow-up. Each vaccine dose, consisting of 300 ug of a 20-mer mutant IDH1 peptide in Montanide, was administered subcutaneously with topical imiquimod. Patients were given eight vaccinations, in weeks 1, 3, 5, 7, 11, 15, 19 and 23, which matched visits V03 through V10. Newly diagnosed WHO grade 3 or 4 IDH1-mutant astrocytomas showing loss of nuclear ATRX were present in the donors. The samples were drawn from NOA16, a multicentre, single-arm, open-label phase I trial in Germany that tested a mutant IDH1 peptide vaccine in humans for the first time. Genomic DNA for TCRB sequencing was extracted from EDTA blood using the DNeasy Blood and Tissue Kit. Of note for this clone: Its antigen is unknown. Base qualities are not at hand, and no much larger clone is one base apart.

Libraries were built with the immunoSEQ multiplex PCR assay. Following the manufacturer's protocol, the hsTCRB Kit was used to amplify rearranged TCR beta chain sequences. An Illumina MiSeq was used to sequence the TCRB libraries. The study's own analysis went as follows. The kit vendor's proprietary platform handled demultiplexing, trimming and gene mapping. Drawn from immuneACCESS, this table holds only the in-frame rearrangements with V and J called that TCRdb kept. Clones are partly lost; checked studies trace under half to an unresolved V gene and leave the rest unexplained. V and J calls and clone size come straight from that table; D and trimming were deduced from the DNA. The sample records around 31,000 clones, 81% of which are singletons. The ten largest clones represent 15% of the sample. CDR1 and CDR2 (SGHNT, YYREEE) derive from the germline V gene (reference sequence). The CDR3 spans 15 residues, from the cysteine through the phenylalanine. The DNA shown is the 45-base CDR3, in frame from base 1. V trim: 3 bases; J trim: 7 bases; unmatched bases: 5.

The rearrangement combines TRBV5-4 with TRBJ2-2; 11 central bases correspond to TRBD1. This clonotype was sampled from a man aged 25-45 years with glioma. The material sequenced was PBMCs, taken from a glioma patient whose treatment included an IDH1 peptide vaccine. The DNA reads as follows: TGTGCCAGCAGCTGGGGGACAGGGGGTGGCGGGGAGCTGTTTTTT. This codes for CASSWGTGGGGELFF.